One and the same sample provided the 17 T cell receptor beta chains below, sequenced in a study of T cells in Graves' hyperthyroidism and ophthalmopathy. TCR beta CDR3 regions were amplified from RNA. Carried out on the TCR CDR3, a first-round RT-PCR used the HTBI primer set. TCRdb re-derived calls from the multiplex PCR reads in MiXCR, one entry per CDR3 protein. The sample shows about 570,000 distinct CDR3 sequences, roughly 46% of them seen only once. The sample was peripheral blood or thyroid tissue (not recorded which). The receptors were gathered from an adult woman with Graves' disease, either hyperthyroidism or ophthalmopathy (not recorded which).

This clonotype came up many times. The genes are TRBV2 and TRBJ2-5; D is unresolved. Trimming took off 7 bases at V and 10 bases at J, with 16 bases between the two ends. Germline lookup yields CDR1 SNHLY and CDR2 FYNNEI. CDR3 size: 12 residues. The CDR3 region has the DNA TGTGCCAGCATATTATCGTCAAGAAACCAGTACTTC. It is translated as CASILSSRNQYF.

This clonotype was recorded a few times. The chain uses TRBV6-5 and TRBJ1-1; D call uncertain. This CDR3 comprises 13 residues. CDR1 and CDR2 (germline): MNHEY, SVGAGI. V lost 2 bases and J lost 2, with 6 bases in between. The CDR3 reads CASSYHANTEAFF. In nucleotides, the CDR3 is TGTGCCAGCAGTTACCACGCAAACACTGAAGCTTTCTTT.

This clonotype has only one observation. The chain joins TRBV2 to TRBJ2-4; D ambiguous. The CDR3 is 14 residues long. Trimming cost V 4 bases and J 0 bases, with 7 bases left between them. CDR1 is SNHLY, CDR2 FYNNEI, per germline. The CDR3, as DNA: TGTGCCAGCAGTGTTCGGGTAGCCAAAAACATTCAGTACTTC. Protein sequence: CASSVRVAKNIQYF.

This clonotype was seen more than once but under ten times. This CDR3 is CASSLRAGYNEQFF. Written as DNA, the CDR3 is TGTGCCAGCAGCTTAAGAGCGGGCTACAATGAGCAGTTCTTC. The chain combines TRBV7-3 with TRBJ2-1, with D maybe TRBD2 (6 bases). The CDR3 runs 14 residues. Germline CDR1 reads SGHTA; CDR2 reads FQGTGA. The V end was cut by 1 base, the J end by 3 bases, with 7 bases between.

The V gene is TRBV12-3 or TRBV12-4, the J gene TRBJ1-1, with D possibly matching TRBD1 (6 bases). The CDR3 totals 15 residues. V lost 5 bases and J 8 bases, leaving 21 bases between the germline ends. The CDR3 loop is CASSEGGGGRSEAFF. The CDR3 coding sequence is TGTGCCAGCAGTGAAGGAGGCGGGGGCCGTTCCGAAGCTTTCTTT.

This clonotype was observed once. The V gene is TRBV25-1, the J gene TRBJ2-5; 7 bases are a match to TRBD2. Germline V gene sequence: CDR1 MGHDK, CDR2 SYGVNS. J gave up 2 bases and V 4 bases, and 4 bases lay outside the gene matches. The CDR3 covers 14 residues. The CDR3 DNA reads as TGTGCCAGCAGTGCCCGACTAGCTCAAGAGACCCAGTACTTC. Its protein product is CASSARLAQETQYF.

CDR3 loop: CSARILGQTINQPQHF. CDR3 DNA: TGCAGTGCTAGGATACTGGGACAGACTATCAATCAGCCCCAGCATTTT. The chain joins TRBV20-1 to TRBJ1-5; 7 bases are a match to TRBD1. Germline assignment: CDR1 DFQATT and CDR2 SNEGSKA (reference sequence). With V trimmed by 3 bases and J by 3 bases, 11 bases remained unmatched. There are 16 residues in the CDR3.

This clonotype was observed many times. The chain couples TRBV29-1 to TRBJ1-1; D ambiguous. The germline CDR1 and CDR2 sequences are SQVTM and ANQGSEA. Deletions cut 8 bases from V and 0 bases from J, with 13 bases between. The CDR3 consists of 13 residues. The CDR3 reads CSIRKQLNTEAFF. CDR3 DNA sequence: TGCAGCATTCGGAAACAATTGAACACTGAAGCTTTCTTT.

This clonotype was seen many times. The rearrangement links TRBV7-2 to TRBJ2-5; perhaps TRBD2 as D (5 bases). The V gene lost 3 bases and the J gene lost 1 base, with 12 bases spanning the gap. CDR3 length: 15 amino acids. The germline CDR1 and CDR2 sequences are SGHTA and FQGNSA. In DNA, the CDR3 is TGTGCCAGCAGCTTGTATCCGGGAACCCAAGAGACCCAGTACTTC. Protein: CASSLYPGTQETQYF.

This clonotype was seen many times. This sequence joins TRBV7-9 and TRBJ1-1; D possibly corresponds to TRBD1 (5 bases). This CDR3 region has 13 residues. V was cut by 5 bases and J by 5 bases, with 12 bases left in between. Germline CDR1 and CDR2: SEHNR and FQNEAQ (reference sequence). DNA of the CDR3: TGTGCCAGCAGCACTCAGGGAGGAACTGAAGCTTTCTTT. This translates into CASSTQGGTEAFF.

The chain joins TRBV2 to TRBJ2-7, with 7 bases aligning to TRBD2. Germline V gives CDR1 SNHLY, CDR2 FYNNEI. Trimming at V came to 4 bases and at J to 0 bases, leaving 15 bases not matched to a gene. This CDR3 spans 18 amino acids. The CDR3 nucleotides are TGTGCCAGCAGTGGGGTTTTGTGGGGGGGACGGAGCTCCTACGAGCAGTACTTC. It is translated as CASSGVLWGGRSSYEQYF.

The table lists this clonotype with a count of one. CDR3: CSVVTRSSYNEQFF. As DNA, the CDR3 is TGCAGCGTTGTGACGAGGAGCTCCTACAATGAGCAGTTCTTC. The V and J genes are TRBV29-1 and TRBJ2-1, with no clear D. Germline V gene lookup returns CDR1 SQVTM and CDR2 ANQGSEA. V gave up 4 bases and J gave up 0 bases, with 10 bases separating them. The CDR3 is 14 residues long.

This clonotype was seen at least ten times. This chain joins TRBV15 and TRBJ2-2; 7 nucleotides agree with TRBD1. The CDR3 consists of 13 residues. Germline V gene data show CDR1 as LNHNV and CDR2 as YYDKDF (reference sequence). V was clipped by 3 bases and J by 9 bases; unmatched bases: 4. The CDR3 nucleotides are TGTGCCACCAGCAGTCTACAGGGGTGGGAGCTGTTTTTT. Protein: CATSSLQGWELFF. Using reference TRBV15 and TRBJ2-2 for the parts outside the CDR3, the full variable domain is DAMVIQNPRYQVTQFGKPVTLSCSQTLNHNVMYWYQQKSSQAPKLLFHYYDKDFNNEADTPDNFQSRRPNTSFCFLDIRSPGLGDTAMYLCATSSLQGWELFFGEGSRLTVL.

The CDR3 reads CSATPPSGSDNKQFF. CDR3 in DNA: TGCAGTGCCACCCCTCCTAGCGGGAGTGATAATAAGCAGTTCTTC. The chain has TRBV20-1 and TRBJ2-1, with 10 bases matching TRBD2. This CDR3 has 15 amino acids. CDR1 is DFQATT and CDR2 is SNEGSKA in the germline V gene (reference sequence). Germline trimming cut 6 bases from V and 11 bases from J; bases unmatched to any gene: 16.

This clonotype was picked up one time. This likely comes from a read error, as the CDR3 has no conserved phenylalanine or tryptophan at its end. The limits of the CDR3 on the DNA are not certain, so only TCRdb's listed CDR3 is given. The CDR3 loop reads CAISDWTL. The chain carries TRBV10-3 and TRBJ1-6. Germline loops: CDR1 ENHRY, CDR2 SYGVKD. The CDR3 spans 8 residues, counting both ends.

The sample holds a few counts of this clonotype. This chain joins TRBV28 and TRBJ1-4, with 7 bases that match TRBD1. CDR1 is MDHEN and CDR2 is SYDVKM in the germline V gene. The CDR3 totals 16 residues. J lost 4 bases, V lost 3 bases, and 8 bases had no gene match. CDR3 region: CASSFLEGGLNEKLFF. The CDR3 nucleotides read TGTGCCAGCAGTTTCTTGGAAGGGGGCCTTAATGAAAAACTGTTTTTT.

The rearrangement joins TRBV7-2 to TRBJ2-2; 9 bases fit TRBD2. CDR3 length equals 11 residues. V lost 6 bases, J lost 17 bases, and 7 bases stayed unmatched. The germline V gene encodes CDR1 SGHTA and CDR2 FQGNSA. CDR3 region: CASRTMGLAFF. The CDR3 coding sequence is TGTGCCAGCAGGACCATGGGACTAGCATTTTTT.